This T cell receptor (beta chain) was recorded in a study of T cells after yellow fever vaccination. General study results and limits: The CD4 compartment and the CD8 compartment contained a small share of clonotypes in common. One caveat is that FACS-sorted repertoires could contain abundant clonotypes contaminating from the bulk population.

The germline V gene encodes CDR1 LNHNV and CDR2 YYDKDF (reference sequence). CDR3 length: 15 residues. Deletions cut 4 bases from V and 3 bases from J, with 13 bases between. The sample holds a few counts of this clonotype. Antigen: not known. The study made its TCR cDNA through 5'RACE template switching. That step introduced a universal primer site along with UMIs. Each CDR3 protein gets one entry after TCRdb re-called the 5' RACE reads with MiXCR. The table lists under 600,000 distinct CDR3 sequences, roughly 13% of them singletons. The sequenced sample was PBMCs, obtained on the day of the yellow fever booster vaccination. The chain employs TRBV15 and TRBJ2-1, with a weak D call TRBD1 (6 bases). The TCR sequence derives from a man younger than 45 who received the YFV17D yellow fever vaccine. CDR3 sequence: CATSKTGTFYNEQFF. CDR3 DNA: TGTGCCACCAGCAAAACCGGGACATTCTACAATGAGCAGTTCTTC.